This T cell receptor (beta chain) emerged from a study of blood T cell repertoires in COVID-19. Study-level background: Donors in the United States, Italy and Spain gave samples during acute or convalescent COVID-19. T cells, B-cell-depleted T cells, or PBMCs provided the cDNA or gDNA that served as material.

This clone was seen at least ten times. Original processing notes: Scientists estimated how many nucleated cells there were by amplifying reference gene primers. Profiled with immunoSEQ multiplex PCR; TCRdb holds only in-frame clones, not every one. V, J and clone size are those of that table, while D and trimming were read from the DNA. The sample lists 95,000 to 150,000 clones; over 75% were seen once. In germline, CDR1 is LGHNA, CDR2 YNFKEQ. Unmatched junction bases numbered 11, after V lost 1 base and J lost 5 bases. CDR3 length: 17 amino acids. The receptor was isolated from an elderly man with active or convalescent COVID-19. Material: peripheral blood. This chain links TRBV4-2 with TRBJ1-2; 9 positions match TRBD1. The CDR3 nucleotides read TGTGCCAGCAGCCAAGTTACTGCTGGACAGGGGATTTATGGCTACACCTTC. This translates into CASSQVTAGQGIYGYTF.